This TCR beta chain was identified in a study of CD8+CD57+ T cells in acquired aplastic anemia. Turning to the study itself: Mean DNA quantity obtained from sorted CD4+ and CD8+ cells was approximately 3 ug. Broader study findings: CD8+ Simpson's diversity showed no significant patient-control difference.

This clonotype was counted between two and nine times. Its cognate antigen is unknown. The junction differs from germline at one of its ends, possibly a read error. For CDR3 and TCR beta VDJ profiling, genomic DNA was the template used. MiXCR was run by TCRdb on the reads, yielding one entry per CDR3 protein. Of 250,000 to 300,000 distinct CDR3 sequences listed, around three fifths are singletons. Germline V CDR1 and CDR2: SGHRS, YFSETQ. The CDR3 has 11 residues. The receptor's source is a human donor with severe aplastic anemia or a healthy control (not recorded which). J is TRBJ1-1 and V is TRBV5-1; D not resolved. Sample: sorted CD4+, CD8+, or CD8+CD57+ T cells (not recorded which) from PBMCs. CDR3 bases: TGCGCCAGCAGCAGGAGCACTGAAGCTCTCTTT. Encoded protein: CASSRSTEALF.